Following are 22 T cell receptor beta chains from one sample sequenced in a study of cytomegalovirus exposure and HLA in healthy donors. PCR primers comprised 60 Vbeta and 13 Jbeta primers. Here immunoSEQ multiplex PCR was the method, and the copy in TCRdb shows in-frame clones only, minus some. The sample includes under 150,000 clones, roughly four fifths of them seen just once. The specimen was PBMCs. The receptors were sampled from a woman younger than 35 in good health and CMV-seronegative.

This clone showed up just a few times. Additional DNA sequences in this sample encode the identical CDR3. The chain links TRBV27 to TRBJ1-1; D uncertain. The CDR3 runs to 12 residues. Trimming took 4 bases from V and 0 from J, leaving 3 bases between them. Germline-derived CDR1 and CDR2 are MNHEY and SMNVEV (reference sequence). The CDR3 reads CASSSMNTEAFF. DNA of the CDR3: TGTGCCAGCAGTTCTATGAACACTGAAGCTTTCTTT.

This chain joins TRBV28 and TRBJ2-7, with TRBD1 matching over 8 bases. The CDR3 length is 16 residues. V lost 1 base and J lost 0; bases outside the gene matches: 5. Looked up from germline, CDR1 is MDHEN and CDR2 is SYDVKM. The CDR3 spells CASSLFWTGSSYEQYF. DNA for the CDR3: TGTGCCAGCAGTTTATTTTGGACAGGGAGCTCCTACGAGCAGTACTTC. The full variable domain, its missing parts supplied by reference TRBV28 and TRBJ2-7, is DVKVTQSSRYLVKRTGEKVFLECVQDMDHENMFWYRQDPGLGLRLIYFSYDVKMKEKGDIPEGYSVSREKKERFSLILESASTNQTSMYLCASSLFWTGSSYEQYFGPGTRLTVT.

The chain joins TRBV5-4 to TRBJ2-3, with 7 bases identical to TRBD1. The trim removed 3 bases at V and 0 bases at J, leaving 10 bases unmatched. The CDR3 covers 17 residues. Germline V gene sequence: CDR1 SGHNT, CDR2 YYREEE (reference sequence). The CDR3 is CASSYDYRGSSTDTQYF. The DNA for the CDR3 is TGTGCCAGCAGCTACGATTACAGGGGCTCTAGCACAGATACGCAGTATTTT.

The V call is TRBV25-1, the J call TRBJ2-4, with 7 bases that match TRBD2. The CDR3 runs to 18 residues. Trimming removed 6 bases from V and 1 base from J; junction bases left unmatched: 15. The V gene's germline CDR1 is MGHDK and CDR2 SYGVNS. The CDR3, as DNA: TGTGCCAGCAGCGACAACGGGGGGAGTAAGTCGGCCAAAAACATTCAGTACTTC. This gives the protein CASSDNGGSKSAKNIQYF.

The J gene is TRBJ1-1, the V gene TRBV28, with a weak D call TRBD1 (6 bases). Germline lookup yields CDR1 MDHEN and CDR2 SYDVKM. This CDR3 region has 15 residues. The V and J ends lost 6 bases and 1 base respectively, with 15 bases between them. The CDR3 DNA is TGTGCCAGCAGCGTAGGGGGGGCAAGGAACACTGAAGCTTTCTTT. This sequence encodes CASSVGGARNTEAFF.

This rearrangement joins TRBV7-9 to TRBJ1-1; possible D gene TRBD1, 5 bases. The germline V gene encodes CDR1 SEHNR and CDR2 FQNEAQ (reference sequence). Trimming left V 4 bases short and J 5 bases short, with 11 bases between. The CDR3 spans 13 residues. As DNA, the CDR3 is TGTGCCAGCAGCTCCTCAGGGACTACTGAAGCTTTCTTT. Protein sequence: CASSSSGTTEAFF.

This chain uses TRBV7-9 with TRBJ1-4; no definite D call. This CDR3 has 15 residues. The germline V gene encodes CDR1 SEHNR and CDR2 FQNEAQ (reference sequence). The V gene lost 4 bases and the J gene lost 7 bases, with 16 bases spanning the gap. The CDR3: CASSYNSGLVEKLFF. The CDR3 bases are TGTGCCAGCAGCTACAACAGCGGGTTGGTTGAAAAACTGTTTTTT. Together with reference TRBV7-9 and TRBJ1-4, the CDR3 gives the full variable domain: DTGVSQNPRHKITKRGQNVTFRCDPISEHNRLYWYRQTLGQGPEFLTYFQNEAQLEKSRLLSDRFSAERPKGSFSTLEIQRTEQGDSAMYLCASSYNSGLVEKLFFGSGTQLSVL.

This sequence joins TRBV10-2 and TRBJ1-1; 8 bases agree with TRBD1. Trimming cost V 6 bases and J 0 bases; bases outside gene matches: 12. From germline, CDR1 is WSHSY and CDR2 SAAADI. CDR3 length: 17 residues. Written as DNA, the CDR3 is TGCGCCAGCAGGGGGAGGACAGGGTCGGGATTGAACACTGAAGCTTTCTTT. Translation: CASRGRTGSGLNTEAFF.

The rearrangement joins TRBV5-1 to TRBJ2-1; 8 nucleotides line up with TRBD2. The CDR3 totals 16 residues. Germline CDR1 and CDR2: SGHRS and YFSETQ. Losses at the gene ends were 4 bases for V and 5 bases for J; bases not matched to a gene: 11. CDR3 amino acids: CASSLDRSGAHNEQFF. In nucleotides, the CDR3 is TGCGCCAGCAGCCTGGATCGTAGCGGGGCCCACAATGAGCAGTTCTTC.

This clone has a handful of counts. The V gene is TRBV7-2, the J gene TRBJ1-1; D gene ambiguous. The CDR3 is 13 amino acids. Trimming shortened V by 4 bases and J by 1 base, and 7 bases separated the two germline ends. Germline values: CDR1 SGHTA, CDR2 FQGNSA. CDR3 sequence (DNA): TGTGCCAGCAGCTCTTATTGGAACACTGAAGCTTTCTTT. This codes for CASSSYWNTEAFF.

The rearrangement joins TRBV2 to TRBJ2-3; 12 bases align to TRBD2. The CDR3 is made up of 18 amino acids. Germline V gene data show CDR1 as SNHLY and CDR2 as FYNNEI. V lost 4 bases and J lost 2; bases outside the gene matches: 10. CDR3 sequence reads: CASSAPRLAGANTDTQYF. CDR3 nucleotide sequence: TGTGCCAGCAGTGCCCCTCGACTAGCGGGGGCCAACACAGATACGCAGTATTTT.

V and J are TRBV4-1 and TRBJ1-1, with 10 positions matching TRBD1. The germline CDR1 and CDR2 sequences are MGHRA and YSYEKL. This CDR3 is built from 17 residues. The ends lost 4 bases at V and 1 base at J; junction bases unmatched: 9. The CDR3 nucleotides read TGCGCCAGCAGCCGCCTGAGCCGGGACAGGGGGAACACTGAAGCTTTCTTT. It specifies CASSRLSRDRGNTEAFF.

The chain carries TRBV1 and TRBJ2-2; the D call of TRBD1 is as the table states it, not checked on the DNA. TRBV1 is a pseudogene. This CDR3 spans 18 amino acids. In DNA form, the CDR3 reads TGCACCAGCAGCCATACTGCCAGGGGGCGCCTGCGGACCGGGGAGCTGTTTTTT. It specifies CTSSHTARGRLRTGELFF.

The J gene is TRBJ1-2, the V gene TRBV28, with 7 positions matching TRBD1. This CDR3 has 13 residues. Germline V gene sequence: CDR1 MDHEN, CDR2 SYDVKM. V lost 6 bases, J lost 7 bases, and 8 bases stayed unmatched. CDR3 nucleotide sequence: TGTGCCAGCAGCCCGACAGGGTATGGTGGCTACACCTTC. The encoded protein is CASSPTGYGGYTF.

This clone was picked up one time. This rearrangement joins TRBV2 to TRBJ2-3; 7 nucleotides line up with TRBD2. Germline trimming cut 10 bases from V and 6 bases from J; bases unmatched to any gene: 13. There are 14 residues in the CDR3. Germline V gene sequence: CDR1 SNHLY, CDR2 FYNNEI. The DNA for the CDR3 is TGTGCCAACCAAGCGGGACTCCTACCGGATACGCAGTATTTT. Protein: CANQAGLLPDTQYF. The full variable domain, with the rest looked up from reference TRBV2 and TRBJ2-3, is EPEVTQTPSHQVTQMGQEVILRCVPISNHLYFYWYRQILGQKVEFLVSFYNNEISEKSEIFDDQFSVERPDGSNFTLKIRSTKLEDSAMYFCANQAGLLPDTQYFGPGTRLTVL.

The chain carries TRBV7-8 and TRBJ1-1; D call uncertain. CDR3 length equals 15 residues. Deletions cut 4 bases from V and 5 bases from J, with 17 bases between. Germline V CDR1 and CDR2: SGHVS, FQNEAQ. CDR3 in DNA: TGTGCCAGCAGCTCGAGGGCCGGCAGAAAGACTGAAGCTTTCTTT. This codes for CASSSRAGRKTEAFF. The full variable domain, in which reference TRBV7-8 and TRBJ1-1 provide the parts outside the CDR3, is GAGVSQSPRYKVAKRGQDVALRCDPISGHVSLFWYQQALGQGPEFLTYFQNEAQLDKSGLPSDRFFAERPEGSVSTLKIQRTQQEDSAVYLCASSSRAGRKTEAFFGQGTRLTVV.

This clone has a single count. V gene TRBV19 combines with J gene TRBJ2-7; D is uncertain. This CDR3 contains 14 residues. Trimming took off 1 base at V and 3 bases at J, with 10 bases between the two ends. Germline-derived CDR1 and CDR2 are LNHDA and SQIVND (reference sequence). The CDR3, as DNA: TGTGCCAGTAGTATAGTCTATCGTGGCTACGAGCAGTACTTC. Protein sequence: CASSIVYRGYEQYF. The full variable domain, completed using reference TRBV19 and TRBJ2-7, is DGGITQSPKYLFRKEGQNVTLSCEQNLNHDAMYWYRQDPGQGLRLIYYSQIVNDFQKGDIAEGYSVSREKKESFPLTVTSAQKNPTAFYLCASSIVYRGYEQYFGPGTRLTVT.

The CDR3 nucleotides are TGTGCCAGCAGCCCCGGGGTTCGTGAAAAACTGTTTTTT. Amino acids: CASSPGVREKLFF. V usage is TRBV11-2 and J usage is TRBJ1-4; D not certain. Trimming pared 5 bases from V and 7 bases from J, leaving 11 bases between. Germline loops: CDR1 SGHAT, CDR2 FQNNGV. CDR3 size: 13 residues.

This clone was detected only a few times. V gene TRBV2 combines with J gene TRBJ1-5; possibly TRBD1 for D (5 bases). The length of the CDR3 is 16 residues. Looked up from germline, CDR1 is SNHLY and CDR2 is FYNNEI. V was clipped by 2 bases and J by 1 base, with 12 bases between them. The CDR3 DNA reads as TGTGCCAGCAGTGAACAGGGCGGGGCCAGCAATCAGCCCCAGCATTTT. Translation: CASSEQGGASNQPQHF.

DNA for the CDR3: TGCGCCAGCAGCTTGGCCGGGGTAGAGCCCCAGCATTTT. This sequence encodes CASSLAGVEPQHF. The chain recombines TRBV5-1 with TRBJ1-5; D gene uncertain. V shed 0 bases and J shed 8 bases, with 9 bases lying between them. CDR1 and CDR2 from the germline V gene are SGHRS and YFSETQ. The CDR3 contains 13 residues.

The J gene is TRBJ2-6, the V gene TRBV30, with 11 bases identical to TRBD1. Germline loops: CDR1 GTSNPN, CDR2 SVGIG (reference sequence). Trimming took 1 base from V and 0 from J; bases not matched to a gene: 2. The CDR3 extends over 17 amino acids. The CDR3 sequence: CAWSAGTGGSGANVLTF. The CDR3 coding sequence is TGTGCCTGGAGTGCCGGGACAGGGGGCTCTGGGGCCAACGTCCTGACTTTC.

This chain links TRBV7-9 with TRBJ2-6, with 9 bases aligning to TRBD1. Trimming cost V 5 bases and J 0 bases; bases outside gene matches: 11. The CDR3 loop spans 19 amino acids. Germline V gives CDR1 SEHNR, CDR2 FQNEAQ (reference sequence). CDR3 residues: CASSPHHPGQGSGANVLTF. The CDR3 coding sequence is TGTGCCAGCAGCCCCCACCATCCGGGACAGGGCTCTGGGGCCAACGTCCTGACTTTC.